Listed below are T cell receptor beta chains from one sample, sequenced in a study of blood T cell repertoires in COVID-19. Method: immunoSEQ multiplex PCR; TCRdb's copy keeps in-frame clones and lacks some. The sample consists of around 95,000 clones, approximately 90% of them appearing once. The sample was peripheral blood. All receptors come from a man aged 45-65 years with active COVID-19. CDR3s include the opening cysteine and the closing phenylalanine or tryptophan. Each record gives: clone size, J gene, D gene, V gene, CDR3 DNA, CDR3 protein. A D gene is named only where the DNA matches it firmly. Size tells how often a clone was seen (once, few, many) or the class of an expanded clone, and some rows leave it out.

.	TRBJ1-2	TRBD1	TRBV5-6	TGTGCCAGCAGCCAGAAACAGCAGGGGGTACGAGACTATGGCTACACCTTC	CASSQKQQGVRDYGYTF
once	TRBJ1-1	.	TRBV7-9	TGTGCCAGCAGGCAGAGGGGGACCACTGAAGCTTTCTTT	CASRQRGTTEAFF
once	TRBJ2-7	.	TRBV6-6	TGTGCCAGCAGTTCCGGACAGTACTCCTACGAGCAGTACTTC	CASSSGQYSYEQYF
once	TRBJ2-1	TRBD2	TRBV9	TGTGCCAGCAGCGTTTCGGGGGGCTCCTACAATGAGCAGTTCTTC	CASSVSGGSYNEQFF
.	TRBJ2-2	.	TRBV18	TGTGCCAGCTCACCAGGGATCGGCGGCCGGGGCACCGGGGAGCTGTTTTTT	CASSPGIGGRGTGELFF
.	TRBJ1-5	.	TRBV6-1	TGTGCCAGCAGTGAGATTGGGGCAGGGGATCAACAGCCCCAGCATTTT	CASSEIGAGDQQPQHF
.	TRBJ1-5	.	TRBV6-5	TGTGCCAGCAGTTTCCAGTCTTTCAATCAGCCCCAGCATTTT	CASSFQSFNQPQHF
.	TRBJ1-2	.	TRBV27	TGTGCCAGCAGTGGTGAGAGGGGAGGAAACTATGGCTACACCTTC	CASSGERGGNYGYTF
few	TRBJ2-3	.	TRBV7-6	TGTGCCAGCAGCTTAGAGTCGGGAAAAGCAGATACGCAGTATTTT	CASSLESGKADTQYF
.	TRBJ2-1	TRBD1	TRBV29-1	TGCAGCGTGGACGTCCCGGGACAGGGGTTGGTTCTCAATGAGCAGTTCTTC	CSVDVPGQGLVLNEQFF
few	TRBJ1-5	.	TRBV5-6	TGTGCCAGCAGCTGGTGGGGCTCCAATCAGCCCCAGCATTTT	CASSWWGSNQPQHF
.	TRBJ2-3	TRBD2	TRBV18	TGTGCCAGCTCACCCCCGGGACTAGCGGGAGGGACAGATACGCAGTATTTT	CASSPPGLAGGTDTQYF
.	TRBJ2-1	TRBD2	TRBV12-3/TRBV12-4	TGTGCCAGCCAGCGGGAGAGATACAATGAGCAGTTCTTC	CASQRERYNEQFF
.	TRBJ1-2	.	TRBV13	TGTGCCAGCAGCAAGGTCGGGACAATAATAAACTATGGCTACACCTTC	CASSKVGTIINYGYTF
.	TRBJ1-5	.	TRBV7-2	TGTGCCAGCAGCTTACAGGGCCCCGGTAATCAGCCCCAGCATTTT	CASSLQGPGNQPQHF
.	TRBJ2-7	TRBD1	TRBV6-2/TRBV6-3	TGTGCCAGCAGTTACCCTCGGGACAGGAAAAACGAGCAGTACTTC	CASSYPRDRKNEQYF
.	TRBJ2-1	TRBD2	TRBV13	TGTGCCAGCAGCTTAGGCCGCGGGACTAGCGGGACCAATGAGCAGTTCTTC	CASSLGRGTSGTNEQFF
.	TRBJ2-5	.	TRBV29-1	TGCGGGGGGAGCCAGGAAGAGACCCAGTACTTC	CGGSQEETQYF
.	TRBJ2-7	.	TRBV6-5	TGTGCCAGCAGTTACTCCTTGACAGGACCTTCCTACGAGCAGTACTTC	CASSYSLTGPSYEQYF
few	TRBJ1-1	TRBD1	TRBV24-1	TGTGCCACCAGTGATTCGGGAGGGGGCGCGACAAACACTGAAGCTTTCTTT	CATSDSGGGATNTEAFF
.	TRBJ1-6	.	TRBV9	TGTGCCAGCAGCGTAGGTCAGGGGCCCAATTCACCCCTCCACTTT	CASSVGQGPNSPLHF
.	TRBJ2-2	TRBD1	TRBV6-5	TGTGCCAGCGACGGGACAGGGGGTGCCGGGGAGCTGTTTTTT	CASDGTGGAGELFF
.	TRBJ1-1	.	TRBV7-2	TGTGCCAGCAGCCCCTACCTGAACACTGAAGCTTTCTTT	CASSPYLNTEAFF
few	TRBJ2-7	TRBD1	TRBV28	TGTGCCAGCAGCCCCGCCGGGACAGGGTCCTACGAGCAGTACTTC	CASSPAGTGSYEQYF
.	TRBJ1-2	TRBD1	TRBV7-9	TGTGCCAGCAGCCAGGACAGGGGGGATGGCTACACCTTC	CASSQDRGDGYTF
.	TRBJ2-2	TRBD1	TRBV10-1	TGCGCCAGCAGCAGGGACAGGGGAGTCGGGGAGCTGTTTTTT	CASSRDRGVGELFF
once	TRBJ1-2	.	TRBV19	TGTGCCAGTCAAAGGGGGTCGGACTATGGCTACACCTTC	CASQRGSDYGYTF
.	TRBJ1-2	TRBD1	TRBV19	TGTGCCAGTACGGACAGGGGAGCCTACACCTTC	CASTDRGAYTF
.	TRBJ2-2	.	TRBV5-8	TGTGCCAGCAGCTTCGGCAGGGTGAGCACCGGGGAGCTGTTTTTT	CASSFGRVSTGELFF
.	TRBJ2-5	.	TRBV4-1	TGCGCCAGCAGCCAAGATCCCGGACTCCAAGAGACCCAGTACTTC	CASSQDPGLQETQYF
.	TRBJ2-1	TRBD2	TRBV15	TGTGCCACCAGCAGCCGTATCGGGGGACTAGCCGTCAATGAGCAGTTCTTC	CATSSRIGGLAVNEQFF
once	TRBJ2-2	.	TRBV24-1	TGTGCCCCCCAGCGGAGCGCGAACACCGGGGAGCTGTTTTTT	CAPQRSANTGELFF
.	TRBJ1-4	.	TRBV6-5	TGTGCCACCAGGAGACAGATTAATGAAAAACTGTTTTTT	CATRRQINEKLFF
.	TRBJ2-3	.	TRBV2	TGTGCCAGCAGTGAAGCAGGGCTAGCCGTTCCATCAGATACGCAGTATTTT	CASSEAGLAVPSDTQYF
.	TRBJ2-3	TRBD1	TRBV6-6	TGTGCCAGCAGTTATTCAGGGGGAGGCACAGATACGCAGTATTTT	CASSYSGGGTDTQYF
once	TRBJ2-1	TRBD2	TRBV24-1	TGTGCCACCAGTGATTCGTCAGGACTAGCAATCGATGAGCAGTTCTTC	CATSDSSGLAIDEQFF
.	TRBJ2-1	TRBD1	TRBV11-2	TGTGCCAGCAGGGGGACAGGGGGGCCCTACAATGAGCAGTTCTTC	CASRGTGGPYNEQFF
.	TRBJ1-1	TRBD1	TRBV25-1	TGTGCCAGCAGTGGGGACAGGGTTCGGGGCACTGAAGCTTTCTTT	CASSGDRVRGTEAFF
.	TRBJ2-7	TRBD1	TRBV14	TGTGCCAGCAGCCAACAAACAGGGGGCCCCTACGAGCAGTACTTC	CASSQQTGGPYEQYF
.	TRBJ1-1	TRBD1	TRBV6-5	TGTGCCAGCACCCCGGACAGGGGAGGCCTGAGGGAAGCTTTCTTT	CASTPDRGGLREAFF